This entry lists 14 T cell receptor beta chains sequenced from one sample in a study of blood T cell repertoires in COVID-19. Measured with immunoSEQ multiplex PCR; TCRdb has only the in-frame clones, and not every one. The sample contains almost 50,000 clones, around 80% of which appear only once. Sample: peripheral blood. Receptors were obtained from a man aged 70-80 years with acute or convalescent COVID-19.

The chain joins TRBV15 to TRBJ1-2; 12 bases fit TRBD1. Germline V CDR1 and CDR2: LNHNV, YYDKDF (reference sequence). Unmatched junction bases numbered 4, after V lost 1 base and J lost 4 bases. This CDR3 comprises 16 residues. CDR3 residues: CATSRGDRGRGYGYTF. Written as DNA, the CDR3 is TGTGCCACCAGCAGAGGGGACAGGGGGCGCGGCTATGGCTACACCTTC.

This chain connects TRBV2 to TRBJ1-5, with D unclear. The germline V gene encodes CDR1 SNHLY and CDR2 FYNNEI. V shed 2 bases and J shed 2 bases, with 13 bases lying between them. This CDR3 has 16 residues. The CDR3 nucleotides read TGTGCCAGCAGTGAAAGGCCCAGTCGGGGCAATCAGCCCCAGCATTTT. Amino acid sequence: CASSERPSRGNQPQHF.

The chain uses TRBV6-2 or TRBV6-3 and TRBJ1-2; no clear D gene. V was cut by 6 bases and J by 8 bases, with 19 bases left in between. The CDR3 runs 14 residues. Germline V CDR1 and CDR2: MNHEY, SVGEGT. For the CDR3, the DNA is TGTGCCAGCAGCTTGACCGGGCCGCGGGGAGGCTACACCTTC. It specifies CASSLTGPRGGYTF.

CDR3 in amino acids: CASSQTGGAGNQPQHF. The CDR3 nucleotides are TGTGCCAGCAGTCAAACAGGGGGCGCGGGGAATCAGCCCCAGCATTTT. J is TRBJ1-5 and V is TRBV28; 9 bases are shared with TRBD1. Germline CDR1 is MDHEN and CDR2 is SYDVKM. The V segment lost 5 bases and the J segment 4 bases; nucleotides outside the gene matches: 9. The CDR3 has 16 residues.

J is TRBJ2-7 and V is TRBV7-3; a weak D match, TRBD2 (6 bases). The V and J ends lost 5 bases and 5 bases respectively, with 19 bases between them. Germline lookup yields CDR1 SGHTA and CDR2 FQGTGA. This CDR3 spans 15 amino acids. Here the CDR3 DNA reads TGTGCCAGCAGCCAGGAGCGGGCCAGGGTGAACGAGCAGTACTTC. The encoded protein is CASSQERARVNEQYF.

Only a few counts were recorded for this clone. The V call is TRBV5-4, the J call TRBJ2-2; no firm D call. Looked up from germline, CDR1 is SGHNT and CDR2 is YYREEE (reference sequence). CDR3 length: 14 residues. V was cut by 3 bases and J by 0 bases, with 6 bases left in between. CDR3 in DNA: TGTGCCAGCAGCTCGGAGTCGAACACCGGGGAGCTGTTTTTT. As protein: CASSSESNTGELFF.

This clone was observed a handful of times. This chain links TRBV12-3 or TRBV12-4 with TRBJ2-7, with 9 nucleotides matching TRBD2. J gave up 9 bases and V 5 bases, and 8 bases lay outside the gene matches. The CDR3 has 13 residues. Here the CDR3 reads CASSPGLASGQYF. The CDR3 DNA reads as TGTGCCAGCAGTCCCGGACTAGCGAGCGGGCAGTACTTC.

The chain joins TRBV5-1 to TRBJ2-7, with 9 nucleotides matching TRBD2. V was clipped by 0 bases and J by 7 bases; unmatched bases: 11. The CDR3 is made up of 16 amino acids. Germline loops: CDR1 SGHRS, CDR2 YFSETQ. In nucleotides, the CDR3 is TGCGCCAGCAGCTTGGTTCTGACGCGGGGGGGCAATGAGCAGTACTTC. Translation gives CASSLVLTRGGNEQYF.

The chain combines TRBV28 with TRBJ2-3, with 8 bases identical to TRBD2. Germline assignment: CDR1 MDHEN and CDR2 SYDVKM. The CDR3 covers 17 residues. Losses at the gene ends were 4 bases for V and 1 base for J; bases not matched to a gene: 10. The CDR3 spells CASSSPYKLAGTDTQYF. As DNA, the CDR3 is TGTGCCAGCAGTTCCCCCTACAAACTAGCGGGCACAGATACGCAGTATTTT.

The gene calls are TRBV5-1 and TRBJ2-2; D unclear. V was cut by 0 bases and J by 5 bases, with 11 bases left in between. The length of the CDR3 is 15 residues. Germline CDR1 is SGHRS and CDR2 is YFSETQ. DNA of the CDR3: TGCGCCAGCAGCTTGGACAGTCGAACAACCGGGGAGCTGTTTTTT. Protein sequence: CASSLDSRTTGELFF.

This sequence joins TRBV7-2 and TRBJ2-1, with D perhaps matching TRBD1 (5 bases). Deletions cut 5 bases from V and 9 bases from J, with 11 bases between. Germline CDR1 SGHTA, CDR2 FQGNSA. This CDR3 comprises 12 residues. The CDR3 reads CASSPYTGEQFF. The CDR3 DNA sequence: TGTGCCAGCAGCCCATACACAGGTGAGCAGTTCTTC.

The CDR3 bases are TGTGCCAGCAGTCCCCGGACTGGATCCTACGAGCAGTACTTC. This translates into CASSPRTGSYEQYF. The J gene is TRBJ2-7, the V gene TRBV27, with TRBD2 as a possible D gene (5 bases). CDR3 length: 14 amino acids. V was cut by 5 bases and J by 1 base, with 12 bases left in between. Germline assignment: CDR1 MNHEY and CDR2 SMNVEV (reference sequence).

This clone came up once. The rearrangement uses TRBV9 and TRBJ2-1, with 10 bases aligning to TRBD2. The V and J ends lost 0 bases and 9 bases, in that order; junction bases with no gene match: 6. This CDR3 spans 15 amino acids. The germline V gene encodes CDR1 SGDLS and CDR2 YYNGEE. As DNA, the CDR3 is TGTGCCAGCAGCGTAGCGAGCGGGAGGGCCGGTGAGCAGTTCTTC. Protein product: CASSVASGRAGEQFF.

The J gene is TRBJ2-3, the V gene TRBV21-1; whether TRBD2, the table's D call, matches the DNA was not checked. TRBV21-1 is listed as a pseudogene. The CDR3 has 16 residues. CDR3 nucleotides: TGTGCCAGCAGCAAAGGGTGCGGGGGGCTCACAGATACGCAGTATTTT. It yields the protein CASSKGCGGLTDTQYF.